This TCR beta chain was captured by sequencing in a study of cytomegalovirus exposure and HLA in healthy donors. About the research overall: Of roughly 400 genotyped donors, roughly 81% grouped in the Caucasian-associated ancestry cluster.

Study-wide points: For cytomegalovirus status, the classifier reportedly gave diagnoses with high specificity and sensitivity. Sequencing depth roughly uniform across donors was assumed in presence/absence analyses.

The CDR3 totals 15 residues. V lost 3 bases, J lost 0 bases, and 2 bases stayed unmatched. Germline V gives CDR1 SGHRS, CDR2 YFSETQ. The PCR had 60 Vbeta and 13 Jbeta primers. Sequenced by immunoSEQ multiplex PCR; TCRdb stores in-frame clones only, minus some. The sample table includes approximately 93,000 clones. In regard to this clone: Its antigen is currently unknown.

V usage is TRBV5-1 and J usage is TRBJ1-1; 10 nucleotides align to TRBD1. Input material: PBMCs. The receptor was isolated from a woman in her 30s in good health and CMV-seronegative. The CDR3 DNA follows: TGCGCCAGCAGCTGGACAGGGGGGCTGAACACTGAAGCTTTCTTT. Translating gives CASSWTGGLNTEAFF.